This TCR beta chain was sequenced during a study of PD-1 blockade in classical Hodgkin lymphoma. For the study at large: Patients had nivolumab dosed at 3 mg/kg, delivered intravenously every 2 weeks.

General study points: Although disease activity or prior therapy may be involved, causes of the repertoire differences remain undefined. Relapsed/refractory patients reportedly had lower baseline diversity than newly diagnosed patients. Complete responders' baseline diversity resembled that of newly diagnosed patients.

After autologous stem cell transplantation all patients relapsed, and prior brentuximab vedotin exposure differed between cohorts. Sequencing used immunoSEQ multiplex PCR; TCRdb keeps in-frame clones, though not all of them. The table has about 60,000 clones, more than 90% seen once. A note on this clone: Its antigen remains unknown.

The sample here was peripheral blood mononuclear cells (PBMCs), taken at baseline. This TCR derives from a human donor with classical Hodgkin lymphoma.

Written as DNA, the CDR3 is TGTGCTAGTGGTTTCTCTGCTGCAGGACAAAGTCGGGCCAACGTCCTGACTTTC. Protein product: CASGFSAAGQSRANVLTF. The chain couples TRBV12-5 to TRBJ2-6; D is perhaps TRBD1 (5 bases). This CDR3 contains 18 residues. Trimming took 3 bases from V and 5 from J, leaving 20 bases between them. The germline gives CDR1 LGHNT, CDR2 FRNRAP.